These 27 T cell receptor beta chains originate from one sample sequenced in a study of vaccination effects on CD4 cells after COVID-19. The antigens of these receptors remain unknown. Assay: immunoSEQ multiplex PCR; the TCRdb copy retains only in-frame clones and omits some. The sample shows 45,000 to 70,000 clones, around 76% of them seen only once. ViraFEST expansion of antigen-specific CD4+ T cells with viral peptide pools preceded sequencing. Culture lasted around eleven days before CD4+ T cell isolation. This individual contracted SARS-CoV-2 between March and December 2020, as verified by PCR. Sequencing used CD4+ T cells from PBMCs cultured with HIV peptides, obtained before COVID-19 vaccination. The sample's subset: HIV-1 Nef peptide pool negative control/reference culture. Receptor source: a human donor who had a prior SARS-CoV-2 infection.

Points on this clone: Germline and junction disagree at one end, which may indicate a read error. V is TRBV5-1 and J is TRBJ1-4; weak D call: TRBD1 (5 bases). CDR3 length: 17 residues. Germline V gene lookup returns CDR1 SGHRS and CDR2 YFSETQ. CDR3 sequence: CVSSFRQSQGGGEKLFF. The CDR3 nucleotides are TGCGTCAGCAGCTTTCGACAAAGTCAGGGAGGAGGTGAAAAACTGTTTTTT.

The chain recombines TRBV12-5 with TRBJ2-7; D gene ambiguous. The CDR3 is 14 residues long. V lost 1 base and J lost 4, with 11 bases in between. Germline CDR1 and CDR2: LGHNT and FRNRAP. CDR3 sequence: CASGLGTPRYEQYF. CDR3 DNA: TGTGCTAGTGGTTTGGGGACCCCCCGATACGAGCAGTACTTC.

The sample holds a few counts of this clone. The CDR3 here is CASSLTSDEQFF. CDR3 DNA: TGTGCCAGCAGCTTAACGTCCGATGAGCAGTTCTTC. The genes are TRBV7-3 and TRBJ2-1; D gene ambiguous. Trimming stripped 0 bases from V and 8 bases from J, with 5 bases between. Germline-derived CDR1 and CDR2 are SGHTA and FQGTGA. The CDR3 consists of 12 residues.

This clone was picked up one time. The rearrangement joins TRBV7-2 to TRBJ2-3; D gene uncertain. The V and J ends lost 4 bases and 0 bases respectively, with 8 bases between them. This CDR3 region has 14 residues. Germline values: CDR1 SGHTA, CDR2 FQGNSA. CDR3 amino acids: CASSYGPSTDTQYF. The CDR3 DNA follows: TGTGCCAGCAGCTATGGGCCTAGCACAGATACGCAGTATTTT.

The CDR3 DNA sequence: TGTGCCAGCAGCCTCCACGGGACAGCCTACGAGCAGTACTTC. It codes for CASSLHGTAYEQYF. The V gene is TRBV4-2, the J gene TRBJ2-7; 7 bases map to TRBD1. Germline CDR1 LGHNA, CDR2 YNFKEQ. The J segment lost 2 bases and the V segment lost 4 bases, leaving 5 bases of the junction unmatched. CDR3 length equals 14 residues.

CDR3 loop: CASSWRDSQKETQYF. CDR3 DNA: TGTGCCAGCAGCTGGCGGGACAGCCAAAAAGAGACCCAGTACTTC. V is TRBV5-5 and J is TRBJ2-5; TRBD1 might be the D (7 bases). This CDR3 is built from 15 residues. Trimming left V 3 bases short and J 3 bases short, with 15 bases between. CDR1 SGHKS and CDR2 YYEKEE come from the germline V gene (reference sequence).

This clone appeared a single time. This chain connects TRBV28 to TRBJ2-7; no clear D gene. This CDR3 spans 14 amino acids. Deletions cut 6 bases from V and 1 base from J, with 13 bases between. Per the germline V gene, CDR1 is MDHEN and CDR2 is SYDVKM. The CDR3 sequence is CASSLTHPSYEQYF. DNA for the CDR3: TGTGCCAGCAGCCTGACTCACCCTTCCTACGAGCAGTACTTC.

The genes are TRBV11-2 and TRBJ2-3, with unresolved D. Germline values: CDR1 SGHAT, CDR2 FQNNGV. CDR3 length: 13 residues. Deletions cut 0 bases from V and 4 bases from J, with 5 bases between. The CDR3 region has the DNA TGTGCCAGCAGCTTAGATGTGGCAGATACGCAGTATTTT. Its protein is CASSLDVADTQYF.

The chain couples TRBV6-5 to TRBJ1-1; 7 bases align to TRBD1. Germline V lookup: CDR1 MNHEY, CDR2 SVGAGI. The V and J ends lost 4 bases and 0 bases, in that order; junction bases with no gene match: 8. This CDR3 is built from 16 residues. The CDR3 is CASSSETGTMNTEAFF. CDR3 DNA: TGTGCCAGCAGTTCCGAGACAGGGACCATGAACACTGAAGCTTTCTTT.

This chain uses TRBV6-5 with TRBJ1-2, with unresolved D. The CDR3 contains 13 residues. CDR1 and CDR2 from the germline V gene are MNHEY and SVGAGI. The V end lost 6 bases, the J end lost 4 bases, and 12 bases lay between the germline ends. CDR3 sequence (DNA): TGTGCCAGCAGGAGTGGGCAGTCCTATGGCTACACCTTC. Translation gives CASRSGQSYGYTF.

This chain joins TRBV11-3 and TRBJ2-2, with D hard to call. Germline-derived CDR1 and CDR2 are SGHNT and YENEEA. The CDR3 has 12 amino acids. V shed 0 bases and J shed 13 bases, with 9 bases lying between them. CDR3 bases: TGTGCCAGCAGCTTAGATAAGAGTTTGCTGTTTTTT. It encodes CASSLDKSLLFF.

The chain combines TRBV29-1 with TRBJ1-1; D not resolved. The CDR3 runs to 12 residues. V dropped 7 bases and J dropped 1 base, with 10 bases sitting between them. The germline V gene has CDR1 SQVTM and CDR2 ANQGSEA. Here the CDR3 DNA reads TGCAGCGGTATATTTGGGAACACTGAAGCTTTCTTT. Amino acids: CSGIFGNTEAFF.

The CDR3 region is CASRDSSLYGYTF. CDR3 sequence (DNA): TGTGCCAGCAGGGATAGTTCCCTCTATGGCTACACCTTC. The chain joins TRBV28 to TRBJ1-2; D remains ambiguous. V was trimmed by 6 bases and J by 4 bases, leaving 12 bases between them. Germline V gives CDR1 MDHEN, CDR2 SYDVKM. This CDR3 contains 13 residues.

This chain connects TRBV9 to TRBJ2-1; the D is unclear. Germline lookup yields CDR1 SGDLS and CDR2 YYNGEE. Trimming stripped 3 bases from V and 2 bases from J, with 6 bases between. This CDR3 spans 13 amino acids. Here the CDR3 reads CASSGSPYNEQFF. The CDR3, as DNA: TGTGCCAGCAGCGGCAGCCCCTACAATGAGCAGTTCTTC.

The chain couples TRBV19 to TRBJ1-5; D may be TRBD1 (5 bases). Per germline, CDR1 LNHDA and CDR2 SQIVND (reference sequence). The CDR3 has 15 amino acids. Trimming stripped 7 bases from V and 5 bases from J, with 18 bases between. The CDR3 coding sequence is TGTGCCAGTACCGGACGGGGGGTTGTCCATCAGCCCCAGCATTTT. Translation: CASTGRGVVHQPQHF.

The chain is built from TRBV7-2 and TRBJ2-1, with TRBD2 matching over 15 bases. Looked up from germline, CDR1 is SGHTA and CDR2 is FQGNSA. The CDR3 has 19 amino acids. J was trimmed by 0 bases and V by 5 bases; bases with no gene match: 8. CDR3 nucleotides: TGTGCCAGCAGCGCTCGGACTAGCGGGAGGGGGAGCTCCTACAATGAGCAGTTCTTC. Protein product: CASSARTSGRGSSYNEQFF.

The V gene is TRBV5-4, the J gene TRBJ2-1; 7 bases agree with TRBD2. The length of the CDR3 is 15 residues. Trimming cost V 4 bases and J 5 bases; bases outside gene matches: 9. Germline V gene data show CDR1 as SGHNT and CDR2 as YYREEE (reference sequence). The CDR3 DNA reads TGTGCCAGCAGCCCAGGTGGGACTACCCACAATGAGCAGTTCTTC. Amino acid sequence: CASSPGGTTHNEQFF.

CDR3 nucleotides: TGTGCCAGCAGCCGACTAGCGGGGGAAATCCAAGAGACCCAGTACTTC. This encodes CASSRLAGEIQETQYF. V usage is TRBV5-4 and J usage is TRBJ2-5; 12 nucleotides line up with TRBD2. V lost 4 bases and J lost 1; bases outside the gene matches: 5. There are 16 residues in the CDR3. Germline-derived CDR1 and CDR2 are SGHNT and YYREEE (reference sequence).

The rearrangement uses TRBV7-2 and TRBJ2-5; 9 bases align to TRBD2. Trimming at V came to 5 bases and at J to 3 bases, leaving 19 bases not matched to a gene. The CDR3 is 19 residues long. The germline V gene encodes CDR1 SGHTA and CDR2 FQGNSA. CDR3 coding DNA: TGTGCCAGCAGCCCCCGACTAAGCGGGAGGCCCGGTAGTGAAGAGACCCAGTACTTC. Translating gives CASSPRLSGRPGSEETQYF. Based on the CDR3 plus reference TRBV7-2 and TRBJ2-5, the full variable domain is GAGVSQSPSNKVTEKGKDVELRCDPISGHTALYWYRQSLGQGLEFLIYFQGNSAPDKSGLPSDRFSAERTGGSVSTLTIQRTQQEDSAVYLCASSPRLSGRPGSEETQYFGPGTRLLVL.

The CDR3 bases are TGTGCCAGCAGCCGACCCGGTGAAGTCGGCTACACCTTC. Its translation is CASSRPGEVGYTF. The V call is TRBV28, the J call TRBJ1-2; D unresolved. V was clipped by 6 bases and J by 8 bases, with 16 bases between them. The CDR3 loop spans 13 amino acids. Germline lookup yields CDR1 MDHEN and CDR2 SYDVKM.

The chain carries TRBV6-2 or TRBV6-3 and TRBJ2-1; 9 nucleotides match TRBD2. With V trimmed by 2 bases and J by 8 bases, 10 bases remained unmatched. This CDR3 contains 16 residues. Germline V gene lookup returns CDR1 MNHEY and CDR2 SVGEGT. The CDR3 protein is CASSYVASGIGDEQFF. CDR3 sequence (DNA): TGTGCCAGCAGTTACGTGGCTAGCGGGATTGGCGATGAGCAGTTCTTC.

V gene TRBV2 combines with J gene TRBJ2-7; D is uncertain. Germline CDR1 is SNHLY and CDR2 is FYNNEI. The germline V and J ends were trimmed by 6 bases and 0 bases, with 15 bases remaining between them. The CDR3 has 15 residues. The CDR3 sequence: CASRERRPVSYEQYF. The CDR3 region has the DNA TGTGCCAGCAGAGAAAGGCGACCGGTCTCCTACGAGCAGTACTTC.

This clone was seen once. The CDR3 spells CASKARGEGSYEQYF. The DNA of the CDR3 is TGTGCCAGCAAAGCCAGAGGCGAAGGCTCCTACGAGCAGTACTTC. V and J are TRBV5-5 and TRBJ2-7; D is ambiguous. V was pared by 6 bases and J by 0 bases, with 16 bases between. The CDR3 has 15 residues. The germline V gene encodes CDR1 SGHKS and CDR2 YYEKEE (reference sequence).

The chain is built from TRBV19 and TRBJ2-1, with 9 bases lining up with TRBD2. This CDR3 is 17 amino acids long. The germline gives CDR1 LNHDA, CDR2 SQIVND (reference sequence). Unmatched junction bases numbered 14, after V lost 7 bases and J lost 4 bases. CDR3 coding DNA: TGTGCCAGTATTCCTAGCGGGAATCAGGGGTTATACAATGAGCAGTTCTTC. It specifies CASIPSGNQGLYNEQFF.

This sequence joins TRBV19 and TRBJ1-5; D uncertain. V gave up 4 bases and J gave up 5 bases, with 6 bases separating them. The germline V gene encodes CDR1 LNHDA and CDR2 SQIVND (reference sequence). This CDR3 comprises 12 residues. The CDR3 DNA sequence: TGTGCCAGTAGTACCCACTATCAGCCCCAGCATTTT. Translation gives CASSTHYQPQHF.

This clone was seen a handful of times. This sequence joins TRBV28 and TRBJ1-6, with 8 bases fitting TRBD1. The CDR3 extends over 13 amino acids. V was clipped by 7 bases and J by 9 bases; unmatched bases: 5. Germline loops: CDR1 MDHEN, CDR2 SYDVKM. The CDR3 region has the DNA TGTGCCAGCACCGGAACAGGGGGTTCACCCCTCCACTTT. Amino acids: CASTGTGGSPLHF.

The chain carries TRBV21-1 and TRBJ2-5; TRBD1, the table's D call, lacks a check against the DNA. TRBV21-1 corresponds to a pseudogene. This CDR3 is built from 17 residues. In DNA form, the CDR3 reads TGTGCCAGCAGCAACTTCCGATGGACAGGGGGCGAAGAGACCCAGTACTTC. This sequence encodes CASSNFRWTGGEETQYF.